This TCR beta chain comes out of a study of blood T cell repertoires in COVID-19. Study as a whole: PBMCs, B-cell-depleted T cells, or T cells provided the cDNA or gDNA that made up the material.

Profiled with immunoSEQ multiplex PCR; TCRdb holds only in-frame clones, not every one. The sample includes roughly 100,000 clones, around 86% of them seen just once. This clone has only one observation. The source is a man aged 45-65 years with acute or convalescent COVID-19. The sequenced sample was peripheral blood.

CDR3: CASQGTGLGDDTF. In DNA form, the CDR3 reads TGTGCCAGCCAGGGGACGGGGTTGGGCGACGACACCTTC. This chain uses TRBV6-5 with TRBJ1-2; D may be TRBD1 (6 bases). Trimming left V 8 bases short and J 12 bases short, with 22 bases between. The CDR3 is 13 residues long. The germline V gene encodes CDR1 MNHEY and CDR2 SVGAGI.